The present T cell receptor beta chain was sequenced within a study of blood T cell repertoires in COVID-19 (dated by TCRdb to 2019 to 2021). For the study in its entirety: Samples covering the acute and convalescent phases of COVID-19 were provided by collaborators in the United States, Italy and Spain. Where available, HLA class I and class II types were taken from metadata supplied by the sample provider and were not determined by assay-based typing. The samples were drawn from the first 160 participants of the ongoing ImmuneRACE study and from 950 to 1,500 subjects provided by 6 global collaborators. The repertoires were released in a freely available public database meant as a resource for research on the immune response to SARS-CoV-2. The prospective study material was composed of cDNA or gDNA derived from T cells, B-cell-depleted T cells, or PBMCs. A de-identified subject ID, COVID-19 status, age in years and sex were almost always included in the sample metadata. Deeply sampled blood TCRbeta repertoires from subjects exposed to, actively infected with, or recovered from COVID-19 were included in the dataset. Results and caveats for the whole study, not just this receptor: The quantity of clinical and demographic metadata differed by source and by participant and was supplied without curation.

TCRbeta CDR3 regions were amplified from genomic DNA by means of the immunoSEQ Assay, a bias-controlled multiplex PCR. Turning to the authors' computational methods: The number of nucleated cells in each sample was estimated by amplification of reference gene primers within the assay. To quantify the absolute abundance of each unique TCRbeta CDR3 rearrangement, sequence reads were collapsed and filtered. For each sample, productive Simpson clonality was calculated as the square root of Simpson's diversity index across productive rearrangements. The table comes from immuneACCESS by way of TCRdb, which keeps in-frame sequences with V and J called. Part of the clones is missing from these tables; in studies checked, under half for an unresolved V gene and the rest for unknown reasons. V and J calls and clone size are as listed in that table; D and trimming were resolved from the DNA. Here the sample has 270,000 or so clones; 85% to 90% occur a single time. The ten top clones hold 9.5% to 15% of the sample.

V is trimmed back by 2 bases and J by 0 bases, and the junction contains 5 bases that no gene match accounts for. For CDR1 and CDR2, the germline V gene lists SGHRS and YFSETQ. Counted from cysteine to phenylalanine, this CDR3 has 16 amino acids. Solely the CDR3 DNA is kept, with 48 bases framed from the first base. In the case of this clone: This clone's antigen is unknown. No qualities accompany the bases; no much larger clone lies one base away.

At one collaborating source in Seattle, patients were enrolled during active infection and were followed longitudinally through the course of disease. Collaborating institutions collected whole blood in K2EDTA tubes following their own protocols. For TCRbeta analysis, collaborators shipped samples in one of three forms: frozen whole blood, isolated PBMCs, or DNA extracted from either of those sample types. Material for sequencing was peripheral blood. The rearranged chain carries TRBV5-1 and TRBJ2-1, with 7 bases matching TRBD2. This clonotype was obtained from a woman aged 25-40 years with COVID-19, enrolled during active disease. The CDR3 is CASSFAGVSSYNEQFF. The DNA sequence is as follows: TGCGCCAGCAGCTTTGCGGGGGTCTCCTCCTACAATGAGCAGTTCTTC. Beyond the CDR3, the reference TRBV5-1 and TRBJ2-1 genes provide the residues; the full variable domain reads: KAGVTQTPRYLIKTRGQQVTLSCSPISGHRSVSWYQQTPGQGLQFLFEYFSETQRNKGNFPGRFSGRQFSNSRSEMNVSTLELGDSALYLCASSFAGVSSYNEQFFGPGTRLTVL.